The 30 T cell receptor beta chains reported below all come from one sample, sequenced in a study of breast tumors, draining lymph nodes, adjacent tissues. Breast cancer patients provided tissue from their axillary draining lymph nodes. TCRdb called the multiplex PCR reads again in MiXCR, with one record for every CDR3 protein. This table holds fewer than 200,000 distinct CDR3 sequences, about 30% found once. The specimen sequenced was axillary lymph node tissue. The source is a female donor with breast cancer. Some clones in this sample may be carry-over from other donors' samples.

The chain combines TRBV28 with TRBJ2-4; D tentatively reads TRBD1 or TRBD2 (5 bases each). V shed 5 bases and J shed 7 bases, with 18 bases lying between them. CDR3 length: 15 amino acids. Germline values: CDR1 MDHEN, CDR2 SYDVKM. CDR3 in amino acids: CASSPHEQGRNIQYF. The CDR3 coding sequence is TGTGCCAGCAGTCCACACGAGCAGGGACGTAACATTCAGTACTTC. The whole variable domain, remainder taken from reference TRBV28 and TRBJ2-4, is DVKVTQSSRYLVKRTGEKVFLECVQDMDHENMFWYRQDPGLGLRLIYFSYDVKMKEKGDIPEGYSVSREKKERFSLILESASTNQTSMYLCASSPHEQGRNIQYFGAGTRLSVL.

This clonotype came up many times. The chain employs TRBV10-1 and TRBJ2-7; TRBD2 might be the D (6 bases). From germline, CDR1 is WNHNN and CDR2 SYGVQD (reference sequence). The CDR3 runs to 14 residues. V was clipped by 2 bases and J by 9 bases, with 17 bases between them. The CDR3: CASSELAGPGRQYF. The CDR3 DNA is TGCGCCAGCAGTGAGCTTGCGGGACCTGGGCGGCAGTACTTC.

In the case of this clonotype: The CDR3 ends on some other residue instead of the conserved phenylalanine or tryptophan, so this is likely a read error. Here the CDR3 reads CASSLAGTGADTQYL. For the CDR3, the DNA is TGTGCCAGCAGCTTGGCCGGGACGGGAGCAGATACGCAGTATCTT. The genes are TRBV5-6 and TRBJ2-3; D might be TRBD2 (6 bases). CDR1 is SGHDT and CDR2 is YYEEEE in the germline V gene. Trimming left V 0 bases short and J 4 bases short, with 12 bases between. CDR3 size: 15 residues.

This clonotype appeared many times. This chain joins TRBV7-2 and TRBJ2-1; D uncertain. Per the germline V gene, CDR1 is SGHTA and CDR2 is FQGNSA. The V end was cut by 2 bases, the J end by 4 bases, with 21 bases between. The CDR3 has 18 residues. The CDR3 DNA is TGTGCCAGCAGCTTACTCGTTCGAAGGGCCTCCTATTACAATGAGCAGTTCTTC. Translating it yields CASSLLVRRASYYNEQFF.

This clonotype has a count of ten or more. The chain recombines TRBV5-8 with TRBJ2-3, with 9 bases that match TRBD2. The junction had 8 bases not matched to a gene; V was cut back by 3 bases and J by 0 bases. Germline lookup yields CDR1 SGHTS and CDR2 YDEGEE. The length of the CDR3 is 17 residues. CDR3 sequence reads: CASSSKLAGASTDTQYF. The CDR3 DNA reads TGTGCCAGCAGCTCGAAGTTAGCGGGGGCTAGCACAGATACGCAGTATTTT.

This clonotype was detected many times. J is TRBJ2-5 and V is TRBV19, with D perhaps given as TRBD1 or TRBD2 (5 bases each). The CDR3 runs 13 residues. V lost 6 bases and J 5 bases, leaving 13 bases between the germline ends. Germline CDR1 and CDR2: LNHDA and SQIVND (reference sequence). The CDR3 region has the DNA TGTGCCAGTAGAGAGGGGTCGGGGGAGACCCAGTACTTC. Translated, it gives CASREGSGETQYF.

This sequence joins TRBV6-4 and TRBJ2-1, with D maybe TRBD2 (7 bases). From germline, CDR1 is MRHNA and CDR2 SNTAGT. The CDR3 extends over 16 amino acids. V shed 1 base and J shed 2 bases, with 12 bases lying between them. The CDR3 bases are TGTGCCAGCAGTGACTGGGGGGGCGGGCCCTACAATGAGCAGTTCTTC. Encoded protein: CASSDWGGGPYNEQFF.

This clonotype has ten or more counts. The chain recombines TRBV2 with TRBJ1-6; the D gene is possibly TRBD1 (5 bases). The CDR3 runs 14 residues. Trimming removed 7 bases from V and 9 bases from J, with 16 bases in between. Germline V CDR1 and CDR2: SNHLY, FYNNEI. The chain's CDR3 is CASTPPVRGSPLHF. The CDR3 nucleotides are TGTGCCAGCACCCCCCCAGTTAGGGGTTCACCCCTCCACTTT.

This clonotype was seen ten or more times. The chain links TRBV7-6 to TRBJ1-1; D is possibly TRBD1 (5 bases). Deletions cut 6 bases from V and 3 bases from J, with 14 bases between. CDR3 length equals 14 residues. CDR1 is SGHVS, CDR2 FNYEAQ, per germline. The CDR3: CASRPELGDTEAFF. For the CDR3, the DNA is TGTGCCAGCAGGCCGGAACTGGGGGACACTGAAGCTTTCTTT.

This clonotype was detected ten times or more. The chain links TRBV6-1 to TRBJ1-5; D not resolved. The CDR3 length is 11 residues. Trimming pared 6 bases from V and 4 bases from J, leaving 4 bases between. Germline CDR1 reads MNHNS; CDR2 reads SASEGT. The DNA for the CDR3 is TGTGCCAGCAGAGAGAATCAGCCCCAGCATTTT. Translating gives CASRENQPQHF.

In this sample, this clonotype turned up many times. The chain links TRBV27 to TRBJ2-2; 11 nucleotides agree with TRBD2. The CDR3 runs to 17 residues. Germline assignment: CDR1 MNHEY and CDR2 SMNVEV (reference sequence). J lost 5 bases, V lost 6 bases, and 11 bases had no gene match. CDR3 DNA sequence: TGTGCCAGCAGACGACCCCTAGCGGGGGGTCCGACCGGGGAGCTGTTTTTT. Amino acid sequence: CASRRPLAGGPTGELFF.

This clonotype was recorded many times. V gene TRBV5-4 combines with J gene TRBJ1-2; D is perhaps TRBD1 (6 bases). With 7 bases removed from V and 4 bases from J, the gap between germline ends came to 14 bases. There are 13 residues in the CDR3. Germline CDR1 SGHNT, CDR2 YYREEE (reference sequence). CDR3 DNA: TGTGCCAGCGCAGGGGTCCGCAGCTATGGCTACACCTTC. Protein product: CASAGVRSYGYTF.

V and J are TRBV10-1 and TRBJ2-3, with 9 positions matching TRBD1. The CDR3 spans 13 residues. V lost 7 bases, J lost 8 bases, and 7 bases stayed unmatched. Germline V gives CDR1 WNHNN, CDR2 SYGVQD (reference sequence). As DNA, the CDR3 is TGCGCCAGCACAGACAGGGGGATAGGTACGCAGTATTTT. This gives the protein CASTDRGIGTQYF.

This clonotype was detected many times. The DNA for the CDR3 is TGTGCCAGCAGCTTGGGAGGGGGACCTCCTGGAAACACCATATATTTT. It specifies CASSLGGGPPGNTIYF. This rearrangement joins TRBV5-8 to TRBJ1-3; possibly TRBD1 for D (6 bases). Trimming left V 0 bases short and J 2 bases short, with 12 bases between. The CDR3 runs to 16 residues. CDR1 is SGHTS, CDR2 YDEGEE, per germline. Based on the CDR3 plus reference TRBV5-8 and TRBJ1-3, the full variable domain is EAGVTQSPTHLIKTRGQQATLRCSPISGHTSVYWYQQALGLGLQFLLWYDEGEERNRGNFPPRFSGRQFPNYSSELNVNALELEDSALYLCASSLGGGPPGNTIYFGEGSWLTVV.

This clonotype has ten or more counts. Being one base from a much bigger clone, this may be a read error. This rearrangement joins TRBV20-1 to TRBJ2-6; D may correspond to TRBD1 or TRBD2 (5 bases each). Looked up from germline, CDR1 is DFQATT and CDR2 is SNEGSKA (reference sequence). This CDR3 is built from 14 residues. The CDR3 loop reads CSASEGSEATVLTF. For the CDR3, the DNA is TGCAGTGCTAGTGAGGGGTCTGAGGCCACCGTCCTGACTTTC.

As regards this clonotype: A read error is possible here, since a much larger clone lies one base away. CDR3 sequence: CPSSHISEVSYGYTF. The CDR3 region has the DNA TGTCCCAGCAGCCATATCTCCGAGGTATCCTATGGCTACACCTTC. This chain joins TRBV3-1 and TRBJ1-2, with unresolved D. The CDR3 has 15 amino acids. Germline assignment: CDR1 LGHDT and CDR2 YNNKEL (reference sequence).

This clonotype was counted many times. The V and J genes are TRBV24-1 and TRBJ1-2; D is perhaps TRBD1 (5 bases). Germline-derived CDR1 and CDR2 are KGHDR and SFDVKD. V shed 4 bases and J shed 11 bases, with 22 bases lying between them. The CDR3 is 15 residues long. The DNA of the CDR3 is TGTGCCACCAGTGACTTTAACGGGACGCCTCGAGAGTACACCTTC. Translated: CATSDFNGTPREYTF.

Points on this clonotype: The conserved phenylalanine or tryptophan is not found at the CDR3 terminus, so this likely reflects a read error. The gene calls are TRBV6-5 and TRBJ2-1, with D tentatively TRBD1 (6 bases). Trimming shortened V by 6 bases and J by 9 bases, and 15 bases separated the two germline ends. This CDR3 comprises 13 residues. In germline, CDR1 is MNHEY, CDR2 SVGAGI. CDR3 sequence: CASRPGHSSEQFP. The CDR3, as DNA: TGTGCCAGCAGGCCGGGACACTCGAGTGAGCAGTTCCCC.

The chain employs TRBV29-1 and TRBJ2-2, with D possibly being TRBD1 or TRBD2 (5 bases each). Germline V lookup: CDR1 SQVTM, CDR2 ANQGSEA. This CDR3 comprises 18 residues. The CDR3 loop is CRARGEGSEVSWTGELFF. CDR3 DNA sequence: TGCAGAGCTAGGGGTGAGGGGAGCGAGGTATCGTGGACCGGGGAGCTGTTTTTT.

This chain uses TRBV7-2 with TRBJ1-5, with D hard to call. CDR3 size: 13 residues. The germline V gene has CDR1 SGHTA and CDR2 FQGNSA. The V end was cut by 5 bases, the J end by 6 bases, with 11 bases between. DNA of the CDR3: TGTGCCAGCAGCGACCGGGCGGGTCAGCCCCAGCATTTT. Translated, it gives CASSDRAGQPQHF.

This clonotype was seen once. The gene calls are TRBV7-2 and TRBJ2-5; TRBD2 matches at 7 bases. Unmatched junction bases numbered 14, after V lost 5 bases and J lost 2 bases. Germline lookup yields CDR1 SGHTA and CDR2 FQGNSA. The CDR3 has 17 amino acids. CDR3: CASSKGRAPDTQETQYF. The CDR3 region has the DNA TGTGCCAGCAGCAAGGGGAGGGCCCCAGATACGCAAGAGACCCAGTACTTC.

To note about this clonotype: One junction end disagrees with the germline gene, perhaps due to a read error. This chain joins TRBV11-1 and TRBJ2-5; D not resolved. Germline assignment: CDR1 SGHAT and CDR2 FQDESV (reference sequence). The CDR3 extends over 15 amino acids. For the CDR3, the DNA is TGTGCCAGCAGCTTAGTGTTTTTAGCCCAAGGGACCCAGTACTTC. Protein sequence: CASSLVFLAQGTQYF.

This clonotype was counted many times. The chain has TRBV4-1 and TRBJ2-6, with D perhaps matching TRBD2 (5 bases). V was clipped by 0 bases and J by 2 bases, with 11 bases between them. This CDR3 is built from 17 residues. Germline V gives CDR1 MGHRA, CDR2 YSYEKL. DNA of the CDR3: TGCGCCAGCAGCCAAGATCGGCCGGGGACTGGGGCCAACGTCCTGACTTTC. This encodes CASSQDRPGTGANVLTF.

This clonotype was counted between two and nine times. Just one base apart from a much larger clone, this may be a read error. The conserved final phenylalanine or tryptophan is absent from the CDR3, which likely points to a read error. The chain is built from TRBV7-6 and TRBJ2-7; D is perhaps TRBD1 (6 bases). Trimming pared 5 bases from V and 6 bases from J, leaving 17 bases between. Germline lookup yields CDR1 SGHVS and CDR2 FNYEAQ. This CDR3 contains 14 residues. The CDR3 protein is CASSPETGTPEQYL. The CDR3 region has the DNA TGTGCCAGCAGCCCCGAGACAGGCACGCCCGAGCAGTACCTC.

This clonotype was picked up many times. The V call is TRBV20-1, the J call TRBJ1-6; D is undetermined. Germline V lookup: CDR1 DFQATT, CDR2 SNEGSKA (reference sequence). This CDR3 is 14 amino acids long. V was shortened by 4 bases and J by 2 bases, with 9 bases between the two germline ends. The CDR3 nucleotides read TGCAGTGCTACCGGGAGGACCTATAATTCACCCCTCCACTTT. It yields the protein CSATGRTYNSPLHF.

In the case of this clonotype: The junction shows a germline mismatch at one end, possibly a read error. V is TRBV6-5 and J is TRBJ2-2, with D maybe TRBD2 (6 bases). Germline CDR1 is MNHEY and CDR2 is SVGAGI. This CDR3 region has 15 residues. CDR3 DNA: TGTGCCAGCAGTCACTCGAATATAGCCGGCGGGGAGCTGTCTTTT. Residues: CASSHSNIAGGELSF.

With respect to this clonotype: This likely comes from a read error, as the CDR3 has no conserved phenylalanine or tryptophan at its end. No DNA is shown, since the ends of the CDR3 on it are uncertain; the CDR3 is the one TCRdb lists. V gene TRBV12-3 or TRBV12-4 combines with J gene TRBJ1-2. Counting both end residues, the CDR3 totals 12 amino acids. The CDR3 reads CASREYNYGHTS.

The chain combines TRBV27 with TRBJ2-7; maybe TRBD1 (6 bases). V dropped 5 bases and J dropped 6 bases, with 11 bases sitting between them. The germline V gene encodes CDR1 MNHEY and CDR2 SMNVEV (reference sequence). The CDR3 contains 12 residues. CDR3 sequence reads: CASSILGAEQYF. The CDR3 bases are TGTGCCAGCAGTATATTGGGGGCCGAGCAGTACTTC.

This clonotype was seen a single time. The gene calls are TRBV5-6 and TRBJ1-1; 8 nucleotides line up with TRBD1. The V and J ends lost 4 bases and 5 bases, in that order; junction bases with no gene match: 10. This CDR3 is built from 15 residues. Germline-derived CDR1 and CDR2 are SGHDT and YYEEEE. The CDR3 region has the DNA TGTGCCAGCAGCGGGGGGAGCAGGGGGCGGACTGAAGCTTTCTTT. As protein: CASSGGSRGRTEAFF. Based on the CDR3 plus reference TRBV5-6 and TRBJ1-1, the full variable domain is DAGVTQSPTHLIKTRGQQVTLRCSPKSGHDTVSWYQQALGQGPQFIFQYYEEEERQRGNFPDRFSGHQFPNYSSELNVNALLLGDSALYLCASSGGSRGRTEAFFGQGTRLTVV.

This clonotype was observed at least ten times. The CDR3 DNA sequence: TGTGCCACCCGGAGAGGGTTTCGGGACGAGCAGTACTTC. It codes for CATRRGFRDEQYF. The chain combines TRBV6-5 with TRBJ2-7; D is perhaps TRBD2 (5 bases). Trimming cost V 10 bases and J 5 bases, with 18 bases left between them. The CDR3 sequence is 13 residues long. Germline V gene sequence: CDR1 MNHEY, CDR2 SVGAGI.